This T cell receptor (beta chain) appears in the sequencing data of a study of blood T cell repertoires in COVID-19. Overall study: COVID-19 samples collected from the United States, Italy and Spain covered acute and convalescent phases. Sample material is recorded as cDNA or gDNA derived from T cells, B-cell-depleted T cells, or PBMCs.

Repertoires were generated with immunoSEQ multiplex PCR, while TCRdb's copy carries only in-frame clones and drops some. The sample holds roughly 150,000 clones, about 80% seen once. Trimming removed 6 bases from V and 8 bases from J; junction bases left unmatched: 7. Germline V gene sequence: CDR1 LGHDT, CDR2 YNNKEL (reference sequence). The CDR3 contains 13 residues. The chain uses TRBV3-1 (or the pseudogene TRBV3-2) and TRBJ1-2; 9 nucleotides match TRBD1. The sequence was collected from a man over 45 who had recovered from COVID-19. The sample comprised PBMCs or T cells enriched from blood (not recorded which). CDR3 coding DNA: TGTGCCAGCAGTCAAACAGGGGGCGCGGGCTACACCTTC. Its translation: CASSQTGGAGYTF.